The entry below describes one TCR beta chain. The authors prepared the TCRbeta library with unique molecular identifiers. Each CDR3 protein is one row after TCRdb ran MiXCR on the PCR reads. The table shows 200,000 to 250,000 distinct CDR3 sequences, with approximately 9% occurring only once. This record comes from a study of T-cell reconstitution after alpha-beta-depleted transplantation in children. This CDR3 is built from 16 residues. Germline CDR1 is DFQATT and CDR2 is SNEGSKA (reference sequence). The V end lost 4 bases, the J end lost 7 bases, and 22 bases lay between the germline ends. The specimen was PBMCs from the stem cell graft donor, collected from the stem cell graft. The chain recombines TRBV20-1 with TRBJ1-4, with D possibly matching TRBD1 (6 bases). This TCR came from a human donor who donated a stem cell graft to a child with acute lymphoblastic leukemia. CDR3 protein: CSAKSFSGARGEKLFF. DNA for the CDR3: TGCAGTGCTAAGAGTTTTTCGGGGGCGCGGGGTGAAAAACTGTTTTTT.